Listed here are 25 T cell receptor beta chains from one sample, sequenced in a study of T cell repertoires in cytomegalovirus infection. Their recognized antigens are unknown. TCRdb processed the reads anew with MiXCR; each CDR3 protein has one entry. This table holds about 350,000 distinct CDR3 sequences, just under 35% found once. The sample here was cultured PBMCs, taken from culture after CMV antigen stimulation. The receptors here all came from a human donor in good health (CMV status not recorded). Some clones in this sample may be carry-over from other donors' samples.

V gene TRBV4-2 combines with J gene TRBJ2-3, with D perhaps matching TRBD2 (6 bases). V was trimmed by 1 base and J by 1 base, leaving 12 bases between them. The CDR3 covers 16 residues. Looked up from germline, CDR1 is LGHNA and CDR2 is YNFKEQ. CDR3 residues: CASSQVDPGGTDTQYF. The CDR3 nucleotides are TGTGCCAGCAGCCAAGTTGATCCGGGAGGCACAGATACGCAGTATTTT.

This clonotype showed up many times. The chain has TRBV12-3 or TRBV12-4 and TRBJ1-2; 10 bases line up with TRBD1. This CDR3 contains 13 residues. V dropped 6 bases and J dropped 8; count of bases not matched to a gene: 6. The CDR3 DNA follows: TGTGCCAGCAGCCTGGGACAGGGGTACGGCTACACCTTC. Translating it yields CASSLGQGYGYTF.

This clonotype is termed medium-sized. The V call is TRBV4-1, the J call TRBJ2-7; D may be TRBD1 or TRBD2 (6 bases each). Trimming stripped 0 bases from V and 6 bases from J, with 18 bases between. Germline lookup yields CDR1 MGHRA and CDR2 YSYEKL. CDR3 length: 16 residues. CDR3 residues: CASSQEKGTGGAEQYF. DNA for the CDR3: TGCGCCAGCAGCCAAGAGAAGGGGACCGGGGGCGCCGAGCAGTACTTC.

This chain links TRBV12-3 or TRBV12-4 with TRBJ2-5; weak D call: TRBD2 (5 bases). The CDR3 spans 14 residues. V was clipped by 5 bases and J by 3 bases, with 13 bases between them. CDR3 in amino acids: CASSQTLEEETQYF. The DNA of the CDR3 is TGTGCCAGCAGTCAAACCTTGGAGGAAGAGACCCAGTACTTC.

In this sample, this clonotype turned up many times. The rearrangement joins TRBV2 to TRBJ2-5; 13 bases line up with TRBD2. Per germline, CDR1 SNHLY and CDR2 FYNNEI. The CDR3 is 13 residues long. After removal of 6 bases from V and 9 bases from J, the junction contained 4 bases not matched to a gene. Here the CDR3 DNA reads TGTGCCAGCAGACCCGGACTAGCGGGGGCCCAGTACTTC. Protein: CASRPGLAGAQYF. The entire variable domain, with the rest obtained from reference TRBV2 and TRBJ2-5, is as follows: EPEVTQTPSHQVTQMGQEVILRCVPISNHLYFYWYRQILGQKVEFLVSFYNNEISEKSEIFDDQFSVERPDGSNFTLKIRSTKLEDSAMYFCASRPGLAGAQYFGPGTRLLVL.

This clonotype was seen a handful of times. The CDR3 nucleotides are TGTGCCAGCAAGGTCGTAGCGGGAGTGGATGAGCAGTTCTTC. Its protein product is CASKVVAGVDEQFF. This rearrangement joins TRBV12-3 or TRBV12-4 to TRBJ2-1; TRBD2 agrees at 9 bases. This CDR3 is built from 14 residues. V was clipped by 7 bases and J by 8 bases; unmatched bases: 9.

CDR3 DNA: TGTGCCAGCTCACCGTTCGGACAGCAAAATGAAAAACTGTTTTTT. It translates to CASSPFGQQNEKLFF. The chain couples TRBV18 to TRBJ1-4; D possibly corresponds to TRBD1 (6 bases). Germline V lookup: CDR1 KGHSH, CDR2 LQKENI. This CDR3 is 15 amino acids long. The ends were cut back, 3 bases at V and 5 bases at J, with 13 bases in the middle.

This clonotype appeared once. The V and J genes are TRBV7-6 and TRBJ2-3; no reliable D call. The CDR3 contains 12 residues. V lost 5 bases and J 8 bases, leaving 11 bases between the germline ends. Germline CDR1 and CDR2: SGHVS and FNYEAQ. In nucleotides, the CDR3 is TGTGCCAGCAGCCCTATCCCTAGTACGCAGTATTTT. Protein product: CASSPIPSTQYF.

The CDR3 protein is CASSLAEGPTYGYTF. The CDR3 bases are TGCGCCAGCAGCTTGGCCGAGGGACCAACCTATGGCTACACCTTC. This chain joins TRBV5-1 and TRBJ1-2; D may be TRBD1 (5 bases). The CDR3 length is 15 residues. Trimming pared 0 bases from V and 4 bases from J, leaving 13 bases between. Looked up from germline, CDR1 is SGHRS and CDR2 is YFSETQ. Using reference TRBV5-1 and TRBJ1-2 for the parts outside the CDR3, the full variable domain is KAGVTQTPRYLIKTRGQQVTLSCSPISGHRSVSWYQQTPGQGLQFLFEYFSETQRNKGNFPGRFSGRQFSNSRSEMNVSTLELGDSALYLCASSLAEGPTYGYTFGSGTRLTVV.

The CDR3 loop is CAIRRPGRRTGELFF. CDR3 nucleotide sequence: TGTGCCATCAGACGGCCCGGGAGGAGGACCGGGGAGCTGTTTTTT. The genes are TRBV10-3 and TRBJ2-2; TRBD2 agrees at 7 bases. The CDR3 spans 15 residues. V lost 6 bases to trimming and J lost 5 bases; unmatched junction nucleotides: 9. Germline V gene lookup returns CDR1 ENHRY and CDR2 SYGVKD.

This clonotype was found many times. J is TRBJ1-2 and V is TRBV7-8; D gene ambiguous. The CDR3 is 15 amino acids. V lost 0 bases and J lost 7, with 15 bases in between. CDR1 is SGHVS and CDR2 is FQNEAQ in the germline V gene. CDR3: CASSLALRVFGGYTF. The CDR3 nucleotides are TGTGCCAGCAGCTTAGCGCTCCGGGTATTTGGTGGCTACACCTTC.

This clonotype was seen a handful of times. The junction departs from germline at one end; a sequencing error may be responsible. The chain has TRBV4-2 and TRBJ2-4; 8 bases match TRBD1. The V gene's germline CDR1 is LGHNA and CDR2 YNFKEQ. This CDR3 has 13 amino acids. The CDR3 DNA sequence: TGTGCCAGCAGCCAAGATATCCACCGGGACAGGAACTTC. Translated: CASSQDIHRDRNF.

This chain uses TRBV11-2 with TRBJ2-5; 9 bases are shared with TRBD1. Germline CDR1 SGHAT, CDR2 FQNNGV. The CDR3 loop spans 15 amino acids. J was trimmed by 5 bases and V by 3 bases; bases with no gene match: 7. CDR3 sequence reads: CASSFVTGGAETQYF. CDR3 in DNA: TGTGCCAGCAGCTTCGTTACAGGGGGCGCGGAGACCCAGTACTTC. The full variable domain, completed using reference TRBV11-2 and TRBJ2-5, is EAGVAQSPRYKIIEKRQSVAFWCNPISGHATLYWYQQILGQGPKLLIQFQNNGVVDDSQLPKDRFSAERLKGVDSTLKIQPAKLEDSAVYLCASSFVTGGAETQYFGPGTRLLVL.

This clonotype was counted a few times. The chain is built from TRBV28 and TRBJ2-2, with D tentatively TRBD1 (5 bases). Per the germline V gene, CDR1 is MDHEN and CDR2 is SYDVKM. CDR3 size: 15 residues. Trimming pared 3 bases from V and 5 bases from J, leaving 13 bases between. The CDR3 protein is CASSLGGPGTGELFF. Here the CDR3 DNA reads TGTGCCAGCAGTTTGGGTGGACCAGGGACCGGGGAGCTGTTTTTT.

V and J are TRBV7-2 and TRBJ2-1, with D tentatively TRBD2 (6 bases). The germline CDR1 and CDR2 sequences are SGHTA and FQGNSA. The V end lost 5 bases, the J end lost 4 bases, and 21 bases lay between the germline ends. The CDR3 contains 17 residues. The CDR3 DNA sequence: TGTGCCAGCAGCCCAGTCTCTTTGGGGGAGGAGTACAATGAGCAGTTCTTC. Its protein is CASSPVSLGEEYNEQFF.

The CDR3 reads CASGKQGPKEKLFF. The CDR3, as DNA: TGTGCCAGCGGGAAACAGGGTCCCAAAGAAAAACTGTTTTTT. J is TRBJ1-4 and V is TRBV6-5; D perhaps matches TRBD1 (6 bases). Germline V gives CDR1 MNHEY, CDR2 SVGAGI. V lost 8 bases and J 8 bases, leaving 18 bases between the germline ends. CDR3 length: 14 residues.

About this clonotype itself: The junction does not match germline at one end; this may be a read error. The chain joins TRBV5-3 to TRBJ2-3; no clear D gene. TRBV5-3 is an ORF, and what it does is uncertain. The CDR3 is 13 amino acids. CDR3 nucleotide sequence: TGTGCCAGCAGCTTTGGAGACACAGATACGCAGTATTTT. This encodes CASSFGDTDTQYF.

This clonotype was detected once. The rearrangement joins TRBV6-6 to TRBJ2-5; perhaps D is TRBD1 or TRBD2 (7 bases each). Germline assignment: CDR1 MNHNY and CDR2 SVGAGI (reference sequence). Trimming removed 5 bases from V and 5 bases from J, with 15 bases in between. The CDR3 has 14 amino acids. CDR3 sequence (DNA): TGTGCCAGCAGTGTACAGGGGAGGGCGGAGACCCAGTACTTC. Protein: CASSVQGRAETQYF.

There are many counts of this clonotype. The J gene is TRBJ2-2, the V gene TRBV7-2; no clear D. The germline CDR1 and CDR2 sequences are SGHTA and FQGNSA. The CDR3 is 12 residues long. V lost 5 bases and J 3 bases, leaving 4 bases between the germline ends. CDR3 DNA sequence: TGTGCCAGCAGCCAATACACCGGGGAGCTGTTTTTT. This gives the protein CASSQYTGELFF.

V and J are TRBV15 and TRBJ1-6, with D possibly being TRBD1 (6 bases). Trimming cost V 0 bases and J 9 bases, with 12 bases left between them. This CDR3 spans 15 amino acids. CDR1 and CDR2 from the germline V gene are LNHNV and YYDKDF (reference sequence). The CDR3 sequence: CATSRDPDSPSPLHF. The CDR3 DNA follows: TGTGCCACCAGCAGAGATCCGGACAGTCCTTCACCCCTCCACTTT. Full variable domain (remainder filled in from reference TRBV15 and TRBJ1-6): DAMVIQNPRYQVTQFGKPVTLSCSQTLNHNVMYWYQQKSSQAPKLLFHYYDKDFNNEADTPDNFQSRRPNTSFCFLDIRSPGLGDTAMYLCATSRDPDSPSPLHFGNGTRLTVT.

The rearrangement links TRBV5-4 to TRBJ2-2; perhaps TRBD2 as D (6 bases). Trimming left V 6 bases short and J 3 bases short, with 21 bases between. The germline V gene has CDR1 SGHNT and CDR2 YYREEE (reference sequence). CDR3 length: 17 amino acids. The CDR3 reads CASIHNDVWGDTGELFF. The DNA for the CDR3 is TGTGCCAGCATCCACAACGACGTTTGGGGGGACACCGGGGAGCTGTTTTTT.

V and J are TRBV7-9 and TRBJ2-5, with D perhaps TRBD2 (6 bases). The CDR3 is made up of 14 amino acids. Trimming stripped 5 bases from V and 4 bases from J, with 14 bases between. The germline gives CDR1 SEHNR, CDR2 FQNEAQ (reference sequence). DNA for the CDR3: TGTGCCAGCAGCGGAAACCGGGAGAGAGAGACCCAGTACTTC. This encodes CASSGNRERETQYF.

This clonotype appeared many times. This chain joins TRBV12-3 or TRBV12-4 and TRBJ1-3, with 10 bases aligning to TRBD1. The V segment lost 8 bases and the J segment 0 bases; nucleotides outside the gene matches: 4. The CDR3 is 15 residues long. CDR3 in DNA: TGTGCCAGCCGAGGACAGGGGGGCTCTGGAAACACCATATATTTT. It is translated as CASRGQGGSGNTIYF.

The chain uses TRBV7-9 and TRBJ2-7, with D perhaps being TRBD1 or TRBD2 (5 bases each). The germline V gene encodes CDR1 SEHNR and CDR2 FQNEAQ (reference sequence). V dropped 2 bases and J dropped 11 bases, with 16 bases sitting between them. CDR3 size: 13 residues. The CDR3 protein is CASSLLNGAGKYV. The CDR3 DNA is TGTGCCAGCAGCTTACTTAACGGGGCTGGGAAGTACGTC.

There are many counts of this clonotype. The gene calls are TRBV7-2 and TRBJ1-1, with 9 bases identical to TRBD1. The CDR3 length is 15 residues. CDR1 SGHTA and CDR2 FQGNSA come from the germline V gene. With V trimmed by 4 bases and J by 4 bases, 7 bases remained unmatched. The CDR3 bases are TGTGCCAGCAGCTGGTCAACAGGGGGCGGCACTGAAGCTTTCTTT. Protein product: CASSWSTGGGTEAFF.